The text below deals with one T cell receptor beta chain. Its antigen is unknown. This record belongs to a study of cytomegalovirus exposure and HLA in healthy donors. Study findings and constraints: TCR sequences were mostly rare, though some public TCRs occurred in many donors.

Clones were read by immunoSEQ multiplex PCR, and TCRdb kept only the in-frame ones, dropping some. The data show some 150,000 clones, with 85% to 90% seen just once and about 9.9% held by the top ten. The V and J ends lost 4 bases and 1 base, in that order; junction bases with no gene match: 8. This CDR3 region has 16 residues. Germline-derived CDR1 and CDR2 are MDHEN and SYDVKM. The sample taken for sequencing was PBMCs. The gene calls are TRBV28 and TRBJ2-3; TRBD2 agrees at 7 bases. The receptor was isolated from a woman aged 18-30 years in good health and CMV-seropositive. The CDR3 is CASSSSRTRRTDTQYF. CDR3 coding DNA: TGTGCCAGCAGTTCTTCCCGGACTAGGCGCACAGATACGCAGTATTTT.